This T cell receptor beta chain derives from a study of blood T cell repertoires in COVID-19. For the study at large: T cells, B-cell-depleted T cells, or PBMCs provided the cDNA or gDNA that served as material.

From germline, CDR1 is MNHEY and CDR2 SMNVEV (reference sequence). CDR3 length: 13 amino acids. The V and J ends lost 7 bases and 2 bases, in that order; junction bases with no gene match: 5. The protocol was immunoSEQ multiplex PCR, while the TCRdb copy is restricted to in-frame clones and leaves out a portion. The sample holds approximately 150,000 clones; 87% are singletons and the top ten take roughly 3.9%. The source of this sequence is a woman in her thirties or forties who had been exposed to COVID-19. Sequencing was performed on PBMCs or T cells enriched from blood (not recorded which). The chain recombines TRBV27 with TRBJ2-7; TRBD2 aligns across 7 bases. The CDR3 DNA follows: TGTGCCAGCATAAGCGGGAATACCTACGAGCAGTACTTC. As protein: CASISGNTYEQYF.